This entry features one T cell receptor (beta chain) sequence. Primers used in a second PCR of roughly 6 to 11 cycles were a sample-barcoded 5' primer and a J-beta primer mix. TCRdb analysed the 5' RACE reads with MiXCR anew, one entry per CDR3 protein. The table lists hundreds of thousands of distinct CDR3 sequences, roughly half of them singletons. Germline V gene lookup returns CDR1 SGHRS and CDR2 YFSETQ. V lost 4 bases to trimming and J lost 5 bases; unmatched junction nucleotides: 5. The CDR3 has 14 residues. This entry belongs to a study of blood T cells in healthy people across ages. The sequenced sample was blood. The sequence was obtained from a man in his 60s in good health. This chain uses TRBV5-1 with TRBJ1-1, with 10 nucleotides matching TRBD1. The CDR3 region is CASSNGQGDTEAFF. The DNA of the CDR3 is TGCGCCAGCAGCAACGGACAGGGGGATACTGAAGCTTTCTTT. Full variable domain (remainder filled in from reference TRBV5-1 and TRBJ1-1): KAGVTQTPRYLIKTRGQQVTLSCSPISGHRSVSWYQQTPGQGLQFLFEYFSETQRNKGNFPGRFSGRQFSNSRSEMNVSTLELGDSALYLCASSNGQGDTEAFFGQGTRLTVV.